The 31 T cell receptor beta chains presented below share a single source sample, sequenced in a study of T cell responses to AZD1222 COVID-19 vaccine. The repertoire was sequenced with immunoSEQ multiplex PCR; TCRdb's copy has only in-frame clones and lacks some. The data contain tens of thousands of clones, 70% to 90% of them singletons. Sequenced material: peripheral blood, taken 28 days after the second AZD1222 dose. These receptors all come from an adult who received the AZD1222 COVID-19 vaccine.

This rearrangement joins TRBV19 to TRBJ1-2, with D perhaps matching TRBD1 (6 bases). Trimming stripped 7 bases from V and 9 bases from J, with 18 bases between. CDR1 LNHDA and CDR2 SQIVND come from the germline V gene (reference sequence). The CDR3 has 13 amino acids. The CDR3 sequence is CASTPAGDRRYTF. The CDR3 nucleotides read TGTGCCAGTACCCCAGCCGGTGACAGGCGCTACACCTTC.

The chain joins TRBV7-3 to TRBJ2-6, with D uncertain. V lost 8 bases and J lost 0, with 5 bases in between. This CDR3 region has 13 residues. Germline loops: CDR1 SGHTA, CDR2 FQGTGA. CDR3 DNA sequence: TGTGCCAGCGGGTTCTCTGGGGCCAACGTCCTGACTTTC. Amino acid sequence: CASGFSGANVLTF.

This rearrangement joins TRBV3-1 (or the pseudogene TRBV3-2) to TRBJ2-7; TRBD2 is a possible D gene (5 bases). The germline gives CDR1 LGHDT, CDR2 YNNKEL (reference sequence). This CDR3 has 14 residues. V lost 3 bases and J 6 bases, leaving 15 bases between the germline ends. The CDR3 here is CASSQLWNRGEQYF. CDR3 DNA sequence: TGTGCCAGCAGCCAGTTGTGGAACCGGGGCGAGCAGTACTTC.

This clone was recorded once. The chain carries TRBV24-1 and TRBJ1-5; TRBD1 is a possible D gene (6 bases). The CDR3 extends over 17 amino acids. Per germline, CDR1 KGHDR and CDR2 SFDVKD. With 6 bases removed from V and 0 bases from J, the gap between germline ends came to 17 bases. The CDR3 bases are TGTGCCACCAGTCAACCCGGGACATGGGTTAGCAATCAGCCCCAGCATTTT. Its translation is CATSQPGTWVSNQPQHF.

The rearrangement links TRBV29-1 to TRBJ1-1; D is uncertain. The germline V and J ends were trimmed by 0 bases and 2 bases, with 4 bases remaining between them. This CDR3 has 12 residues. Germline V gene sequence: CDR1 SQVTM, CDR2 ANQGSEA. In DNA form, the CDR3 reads TGCAGCGTTGAAGACCCAAACACTGAAGCTTTCTTT. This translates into CSVEDPNTEAFF.

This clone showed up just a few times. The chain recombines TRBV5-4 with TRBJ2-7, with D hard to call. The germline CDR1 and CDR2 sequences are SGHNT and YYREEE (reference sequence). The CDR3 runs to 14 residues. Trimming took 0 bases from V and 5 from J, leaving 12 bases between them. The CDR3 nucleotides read TGTGCCAGCAGCTTGGAACGGCTTCGGGACGAGCAGTACTTC. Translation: CASSLERLRDEQYF.

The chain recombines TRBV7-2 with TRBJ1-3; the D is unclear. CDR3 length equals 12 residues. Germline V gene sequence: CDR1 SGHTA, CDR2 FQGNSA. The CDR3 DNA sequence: TGTGGCGGCAGCTACTCTGGAAACACCATATATTTT. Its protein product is CGGSYSGNTIYF.

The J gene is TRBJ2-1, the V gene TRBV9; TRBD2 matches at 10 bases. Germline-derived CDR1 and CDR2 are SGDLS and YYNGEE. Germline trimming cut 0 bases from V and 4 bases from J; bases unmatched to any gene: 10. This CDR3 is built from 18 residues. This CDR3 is CASSVEAGGSLRYNEQFF. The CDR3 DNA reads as TGTGCCAGCAGCGTAGAAGCGGGGGGGTCTCTTAGGTACAATGAGCAGTTCTTC.

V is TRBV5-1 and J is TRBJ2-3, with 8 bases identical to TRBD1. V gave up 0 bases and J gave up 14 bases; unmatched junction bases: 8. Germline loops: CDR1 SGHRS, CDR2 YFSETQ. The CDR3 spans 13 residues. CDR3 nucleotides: TGCGCCAGCAGCTTGGTTCCGGGACAGGCCTTGTATTTT. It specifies CASSLVPGQALYF.

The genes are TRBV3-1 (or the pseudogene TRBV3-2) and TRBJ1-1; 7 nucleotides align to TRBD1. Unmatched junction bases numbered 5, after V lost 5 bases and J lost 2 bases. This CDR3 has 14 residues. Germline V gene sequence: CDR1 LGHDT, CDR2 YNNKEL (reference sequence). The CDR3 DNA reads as TGTGCCAGCAGCAAACGGGACAGTAACACTGAAGCTTTCTTT. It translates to CASSKRDSNTEAFF.

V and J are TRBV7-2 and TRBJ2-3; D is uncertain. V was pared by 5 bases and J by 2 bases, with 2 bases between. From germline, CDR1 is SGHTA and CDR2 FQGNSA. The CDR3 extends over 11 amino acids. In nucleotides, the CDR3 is TGTGCCAGCAGCCACACAGATACGCAGTATTTT. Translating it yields CASSHTDTQYF.

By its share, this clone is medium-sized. This CDR3 is CASSSGQGSNQPQHF. CDR3 bases: TGCGCCAGCAGCTCAGGACAGGGTAGCAATCAGCCCCAGCATTTT. J is TRBJ1-5 and V is TRBV4-1, with 8 positions matching TRBD1. Unmatched junction bases numbered 3, after V lost 5 bases and J lost 0 bases. Germline V gene data show CDR1 as MGHRA and CDR2 as YSYEKL. The CDR3 extends over 15 amino acids.

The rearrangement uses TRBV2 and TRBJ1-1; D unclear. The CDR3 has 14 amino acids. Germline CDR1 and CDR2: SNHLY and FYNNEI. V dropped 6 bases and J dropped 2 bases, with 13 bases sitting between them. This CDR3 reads CASRTLTVNTEAFF. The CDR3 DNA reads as TGTGCCAGCAGGACCCTGACCGTAAACACTGAAGCTTTCTTT.

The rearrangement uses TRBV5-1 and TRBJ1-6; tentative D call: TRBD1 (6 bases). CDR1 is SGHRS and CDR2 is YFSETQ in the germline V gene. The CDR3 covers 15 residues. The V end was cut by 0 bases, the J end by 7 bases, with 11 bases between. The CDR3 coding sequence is TGCGCCAGCAGCTTGGCCGGGGGCTGGAATTCACCCCTCCACTTT. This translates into CASSLAGGWNSPLHF. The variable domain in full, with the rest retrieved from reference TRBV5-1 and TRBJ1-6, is KAGVTQTPRYLIKTRGQQVTLSCSPISGHRSVSWYQQTPGQGLQFLFEYFSETQRNKGNFPGRFSGRQFSNSRSEMNVSTLELGDSALYLCASSLAGGWNSPLHFGNGTRLTVT.

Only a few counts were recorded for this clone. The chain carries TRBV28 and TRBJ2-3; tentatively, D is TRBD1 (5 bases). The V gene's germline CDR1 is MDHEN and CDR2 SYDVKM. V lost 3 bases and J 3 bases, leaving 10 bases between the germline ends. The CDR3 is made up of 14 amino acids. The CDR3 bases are TGTGCCAGCAGTTTTCTTCAGGGTACAGATACGCAGTATTTT. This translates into CASSFLQGTDTQYF.

Written as DNA, the CDR3 is TGTGCCAGCTCACCAATTTCTGCCTACGAGCAGTACTTC. Protein: CASSPISAYEQYF. The V call is TRBV18, the J call TRBJ2-7, with D uncertain. The CDR3 totals 13 residues. Trimming left V 2 bases short and J 2 bases short, with 7 bases between. In germline, CDR1 is KGHSH, CDR2 LQKENI.

The CDR3 DNA follows: TGTGCCAGCAGTCCACAGGGTACCGAGGGTTCACCCCTCCACTTT. This codes for CASSPQGTEGSPLHF. The rearrangement joins TRBV7-2 to TRBJ1-6; tentative D call: TRBD1 (6 bases). The V and J ends lost 6 bases and 9 bases respectively, with 18 bases between them. This CDR3 has 15 residues. Germline lookup yields CDR1 SGHTA and CDR2 FQGNSA.

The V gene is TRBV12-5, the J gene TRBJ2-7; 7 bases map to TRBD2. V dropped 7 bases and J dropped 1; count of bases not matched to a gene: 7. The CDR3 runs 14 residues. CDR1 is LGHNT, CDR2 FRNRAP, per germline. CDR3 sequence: CASASDGGSYEQYF. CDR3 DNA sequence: TGTGCTAGTGCCTCCGACGGGGGGTCCTACGAGCAGTACTTC.

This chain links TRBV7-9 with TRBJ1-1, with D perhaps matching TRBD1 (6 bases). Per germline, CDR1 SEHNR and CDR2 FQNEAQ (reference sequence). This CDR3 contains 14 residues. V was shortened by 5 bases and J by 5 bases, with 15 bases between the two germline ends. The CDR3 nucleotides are TGTGCCAGCAGCCCCGAGCGCCAGGGGACTGAAGCTTTCTTT. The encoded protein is CASSPERQGTEAFF.

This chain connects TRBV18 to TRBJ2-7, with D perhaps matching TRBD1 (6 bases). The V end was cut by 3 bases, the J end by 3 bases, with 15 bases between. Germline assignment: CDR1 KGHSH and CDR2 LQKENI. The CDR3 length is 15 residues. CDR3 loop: CASSPSSGVRYEQYF. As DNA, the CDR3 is TGTGCCAGCTCACCGAGCTCAGGGGTTCGCTACGAGCAGTACTTC.

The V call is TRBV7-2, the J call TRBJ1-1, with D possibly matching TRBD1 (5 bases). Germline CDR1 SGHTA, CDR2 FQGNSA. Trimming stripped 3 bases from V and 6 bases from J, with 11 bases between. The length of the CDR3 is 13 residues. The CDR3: CASSFAGGAEAFF. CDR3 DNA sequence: TGTGCCAGCAGCTTCGCGGGGGGGGCTGAAGCTTTCTTT.

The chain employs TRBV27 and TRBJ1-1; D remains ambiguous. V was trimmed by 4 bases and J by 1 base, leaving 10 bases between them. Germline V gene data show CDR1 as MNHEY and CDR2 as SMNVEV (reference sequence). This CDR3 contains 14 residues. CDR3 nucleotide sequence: TGTGCCAGCAGTTCGCGGGAATGGAACACTGAAGCTTTCTTT. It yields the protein CASSSREWNTEAFF.

The CDR3 nucleotides are TGTGCCACCAGCCCGAGGACAGGGGGCGGGTACGAGCAGTACTTC. This codes for CATSPRTGGGYEQYF. The chain couples TRBV15 to TRBJ2-7, with 11 bases lining up with TRBD1. This CDR3 region has 15 residues. CDR1 is LNHNV and CDR2 is YYDKDF in the germline V gene (reference sequence). The V and J ends lost 5 bases and 4 bases, in that order; junction bases with no gene match: 7.

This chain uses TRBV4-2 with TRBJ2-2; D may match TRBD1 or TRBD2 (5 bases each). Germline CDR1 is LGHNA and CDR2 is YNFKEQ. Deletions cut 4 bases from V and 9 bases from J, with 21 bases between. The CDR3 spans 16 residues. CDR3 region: CASSLSVGVGFRELFF. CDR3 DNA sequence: TGTGCCAGCAGCCTAAGCGTGGGGGTGGGGTTCCGGGAGCTGTTTTTT.

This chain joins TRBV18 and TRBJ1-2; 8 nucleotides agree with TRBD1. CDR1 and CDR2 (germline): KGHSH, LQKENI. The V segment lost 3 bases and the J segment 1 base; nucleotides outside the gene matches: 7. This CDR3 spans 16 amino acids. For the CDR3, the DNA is TGTGCCAGCTCACCGAAAGGACAGGGCCTTAACTATGGCTACACCTTC. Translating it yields CASSPKGQGLNYGYTF.

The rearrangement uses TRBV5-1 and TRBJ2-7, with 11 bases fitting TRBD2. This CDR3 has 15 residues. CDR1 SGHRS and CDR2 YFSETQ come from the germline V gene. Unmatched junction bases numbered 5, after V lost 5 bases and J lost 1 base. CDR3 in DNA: TGCGCCAGCAGGTACGGGACTAGCGGTTCCTACGAGCAGTACTTC. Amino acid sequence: CASRYGTSGSYEQYF.

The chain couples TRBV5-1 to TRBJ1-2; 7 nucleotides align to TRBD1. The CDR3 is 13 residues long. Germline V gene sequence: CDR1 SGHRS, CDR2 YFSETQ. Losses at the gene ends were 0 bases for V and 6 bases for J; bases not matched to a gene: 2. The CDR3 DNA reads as TGCGCCAGCAGCTTGGGGAGGGGGCATGGCTACACCTTC. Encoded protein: CASSLGRGHGYTF.

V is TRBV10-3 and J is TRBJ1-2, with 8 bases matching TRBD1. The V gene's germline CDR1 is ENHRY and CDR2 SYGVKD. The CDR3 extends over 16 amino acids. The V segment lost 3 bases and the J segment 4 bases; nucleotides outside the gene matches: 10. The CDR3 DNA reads TGTGCCATCAGTGATCCTCGGACAGGGATGCTCTATGGCTACACCTTC. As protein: CAISDPRTGMLYGYTF.

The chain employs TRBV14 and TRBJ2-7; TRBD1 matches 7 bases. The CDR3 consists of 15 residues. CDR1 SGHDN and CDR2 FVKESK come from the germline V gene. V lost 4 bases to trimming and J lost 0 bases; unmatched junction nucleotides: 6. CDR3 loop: CASSPYQGVSYEQYF. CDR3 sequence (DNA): TGTGCCAGCAGCCCGTACCAGGGGGTCTCCTACGAGCAGTACTTC. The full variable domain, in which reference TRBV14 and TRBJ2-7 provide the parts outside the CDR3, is EAGVTQFPSHSVIEKGQTVTLRCDPISGHDNLYWYRRVMGKEIKFLLHFVKESKQDESGMPNNRFLAERTGGTYSTLKVQPAELEDSGVYFCASSPYQGVSYEQYFGPGTRLTVT.

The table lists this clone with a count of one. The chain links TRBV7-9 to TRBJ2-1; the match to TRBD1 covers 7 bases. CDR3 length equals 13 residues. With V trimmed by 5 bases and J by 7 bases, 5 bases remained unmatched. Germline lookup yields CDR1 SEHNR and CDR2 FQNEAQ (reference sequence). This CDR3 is CASSLYRGNEQFF. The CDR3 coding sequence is TGTGCCAGCAGCCTCTACAGGGGTAATGAGCAGTTCTTC.

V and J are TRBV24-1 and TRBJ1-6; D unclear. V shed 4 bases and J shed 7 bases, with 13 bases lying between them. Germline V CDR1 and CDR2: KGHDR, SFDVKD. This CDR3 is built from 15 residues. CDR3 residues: CATSEQNPWNSPLHF. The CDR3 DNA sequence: TGTGCCACCAGTGAACAAAACCCGTGGAATTCACCCCTCCACTTT.